The 25 T cell receptor beta chains below come from one sample, sequenced in a study of blood T cell repertoires in COVID-19. Clones were read by immunoSEQ multiplex PCR, and TCRdb kept only the in-frame ones, dropping some. This table holds 150,000 or so clones, roughly 85% found once. Sequenced material: peripheral blood. The receptors were sampled from a human donor in a cohort sampled during active COVID-19.

This rearrangement joins TRBV10-2 to TRBJ2-7; 10 nucleotides agree with TRBD1. The germline CDR1 and CDR2 sequences are WSHSY and SAAADI. This CDR3 is 16 amino acids long. Losses at the gene ends were 5 bases for V and 5 bases for J; bases not matched to a gene: 12. The CDR3 is CASSRGGTGVKNEQYF. The CDR3, as DNA: TGCGCCAGCAGTCGAGGGGGGACAGGGGTTAAGAACGAGCAGTACTTC.

The gene calls are TRBV29-1 and TRBJ2-3; TRBD1 matches 9 bases. The CDR3 consists of 14 residues. Losses at the gene ends were 6 bases for V and 3 bases for J; bases not matched to a gene: 7. Germline CDR1 reads SQVTM; CDR2 reads ANQGSEA. The CDR3 DNA reads TGCAGCGTAAGCACAGGGGGCGATACAGATACGCAGTATTTT. It encodes CSVSTGGDTDTQYF.

The CDR3 here is CASSKQGLGYTF. CDR3 in DNA: TGTGCCAGCAGTAAACAGGGTCTCGGCTACACCTTC. The chain recombines TRBV27 with TRBJ1-2; D possibly corresponds to TRBD1 (6 bases). V was trimmed by 5 bases and J by 8 bases, leaving 12 bases between them. The CDR3 totals 12 residues. CDR1 and CDR2 from the germline V gene are MNHEY and SMNVEV (reference sequence).

The chain has TRBV28 and TRBJ1-3, with D unclear. Between the trimmed V and J ends, which lost 6 bases and 2 bases, there was a span of 14 bases. The CDR3 covers 15 residues. Looked up from germline, CDR1 is MDHEN and CDR2 is SYDVKM. The CDR3 DNA sequence: TGTGCCAGCAGACTTCGATCGCGGGCTGGAAACACCATATATTTT. It codes for CASRLRSRAGNTIYF.

The chain carries TRBV2 and TRBJ1-1; possibly TRBD1 for D (5 bases). There are 14 residues in the CDR3. V was clipped by 1 base and J by 7 bases, with 13 bases between them. In germline, CDR1 is SNHLY, CDR2 FYNNEI. CDR3 in amino acids: CASSEGAGLGEAFF. CDR3 coding DNA: TGTGCCAGCAGTGAAGGCGCAGGGCTGGGTGAAGCTTTCTTT.

The rearrangement joins TRBV11-2 to TRBJ2-3; TRBD2 aligns across 7 bases. The V gene's germline CDR1 is SGHAT and CDR2 FQNNGV. The V gene end was trimmed by 7 bases and the J gene end by 0 bases; junction bases not matched to a gene: 4. There are 14 residues in the CDR3. The CDR3 sequence is CASKAGPSTDTQYF. For the CDR3, the DNA is TGTGCCAGCAAAGCGGGACCTAGCACAGATACGCAGTATTTT.

This chain links TRBV11-2 with TRBJ2-7; 8 bases fit TRBD2. The germline V gene encodes CDR1 SGHAT and CDR2 FQNNGV. J gave up 1 base and V 6 bases, and 8 bases lay outside the gene matches. The CDR3 has 15 amino acids. CDR3 region: CASRKSGGGSYEQYF. The CDR3 DNA follows: TGTGCCAGCAGGAAGAGCGGGGGCGGTTCCTACGAGCAGTACTTC.

The genes are TRBV5-1 and TRBJ2-4; D not resolved. The CDR3 extends over 16 amino acids. Between the trimmed V and J ends, which lost 1 base and 0 bases, there was a span of 11 bases. Germline CDR1 SGHRS, CDR2 YFSETQ. CDR3 sequence: CASSLTLLGAKNIQYF. In DNA, the CDR3 is TGCGCCAGCAGCTTGACCTTACTCGGAGCCAAAAACATTCAGTACTTC.

As for this clone: The same CDR3 can be traced to other DNA sequences in this sample. This chain uses TRBV5-1 with TRBJ1-1; D unresolved. Trimming took off 0 bases at V and 1 base at J, with 4 bases between the two ends. Germline assignment: CDR1 SGHRS and CDR2 YFSETQ. There are 13 residues in the CDR3. The CDR3 DNA follows: TGCGCCAGCAGCTTGGCTACGAACACTGAAGCTTTCTTT. This encodes CASSLATNTEAFF.

CDR3: CASSSRTGRATQYF. As DNA, the CDR3 is TGTGCCAGCAGCTCACGGACAGGGAGGGCGACCCAGTACTTC. The chain uses TRBV7-2 and TRBJ2-5, with D possibly TRBD1 on 8 matching bases. There are 14 residues in the CDR3. V lost 4 bases and J 7 bases, leaving 16 bases between the germline ends. Looked up from germline, CDR1 is SGHTA and CDR2 is FQGNSA.

The rearrangement links TRBV18 to TRBJ1-1, with D hard to call. CDR3 length equals 14 residues. The germline V and J ends were trimmed by 3 bases and 3 bases, with 11 bases remaining between them. Germline CDR1 and CDR2: KGHSH and LQKENI. The CDR3 sequence is CASSPGPMDTEAFF. CDR3 DNA: TGTGCCAGCTCACCCGGTCCTATGGACACTGAAGCTTTCTTT.

V gene TRBV11-2 combines with J gene TRBJ2-1; tentative D call: TRBD2 (7 bases). The CDR3 is made up of 16 amino acids. Germline assignment: CDR1 SGHAT and CDR2 FQNNGV. Trimming took 2 bases from V and 10 from J, leaving 21 bases between them. The CDR3 DNA reads TGTGCCAGCAGCTTATTCGGGGGGCTTGGACCCTTAGAGCAGTTCTTC. Its protein product is CASSLFGGLGPLEQFF.

V gene TRBV29-1 combines with J gene TRBJ2-7, with 8 bases identical to TRBD1. There are 14 residues in the CDR3. The germline CDR1 and CDR2 sequences are SQVTM and ANQGSEA. Trimming took 6 bases from V and 5 from J; bases not matched to a gene: 12. This CDR3 reads CSVRTGKDYNEQYF. The CDR3 bases are TGCAGCGTCCGGACAGGGAAGGACTATAACGAGCAGTACTTC.

CDR3 in amino acids: CASSPAGAITDTQYF. The DNA of the CDR3 is TGTGCCAGCTCACCAGCGGGGGCCATCACAGATACGCAGTATTTT. This chain joins TRBV18 and TRBJ2-3, with a tentative D call TRBD2 (7 bases). In germline, CDR1 is KGHSH, CDR2 LQKENI. V gave up 2 bases and J gave up 2 bases, with 11 bases separating them. The CDR3 length is 15 residues.

On this clone: The DNA is omitted, as the CDR3 cannot be located on it reliably, and the CDR3 follows TCRdb's listing. The rearrangement uses TRBV30 and TRBJ2-4; no DNA check was done on the table's D call, TRBD1. The CDR3 spans 11 amino acids, including both terminal residues. Germline V lookup: CDR1 GTSNPN, CDR2 SVGIG (reference sequence). The CDR3 region is CAWSVGTGTDF.

The V and J genes are TRBV5-1 and TRBJ1-1; TRBD1 is a possible D gene (5 bases). The germline CDR1 and CDR2 sequences are SGHRS and YFSETQ. With 3 bases removed from V and 3 bases from J, the gap between germline ends came to 15 bases. The CDR3 has 15 residues. The CDR3 coding sequence is TGCGCCAGCAGCTCACACCGACAGTTGGACACTGAAGCTTTCTTT. Translation: CASSSHRQLDTEAFF.

The chain couples TRBV7-2 to TRBJ2-1; D may be TRBD2 (6 bases). The length of the CDR3 is 15 residues. Deletions cut 5 bases from V and 4 bases from J, with 15 bases between. The V gene's germline CDR1 is SGHTA and CDR2 FQGNSA. The CDR3 region is CASSQGLPIYNEQFF. The CDR3 bases are TGTGCCAGCAGCCAGGGACTTCCCATATACAATGAGCAGTTCTTC.

This clone was seen more than once but under ten times. V gene TRBV10-1 combines with J gene TRBJ1-6, with TRBD1 as a possible D gene (5 bases). Trimming cost V 0 bases and J 8 bases, with 8 bases left between them. Germline-derived CDR1 and CDR2 are WNHNN and SYGVQD (reference sequence). The CDR3 has 14 residues. Here the CDR3 reads CASSESTVDSPLHF. In nucleotides, the CDR3 is TGCGCCAGCAGTGAGTCGACAGTAGATTCACCCCTCCACTTT.

The chain links TRBV5-4 to TRBJ2-1; D remains unclear. In germline, CDR1 is SGHNT, CDR2 YYREEE (reference sequence). CDR3 length: 12 amino acids. V dropped 3 bases and J dropped 8 bases, with 9 bases sitting between them. The CDR3 bases are TGTGCCAGCAGCTCCCCTCTCGATGAGCAGTTCTTC. Translated: CASSSPLDEQFF.

The chain recombines TRBV28 with TRBJ2-2; possibly TRBD2 for D (7 bases). CDR1 is MDHEN, CDR2 SYDVKM, per germline. V lost 5 bases, J lost 5 bases, and 12 bases lay in between. The CDR3 loop spans 14 amino acids. This CDR3 is CASSRGRGTGELFF. The CDR3 bases are TGTGCCAGCAGTCGTGGGAGGGGGACCGGGGAGCTGTTTTTT. The full variable domain, completed using reference TRBV28 and TRBJ2-2, is DVKVTQSSRYLVKRTGEKVFLECVQDMDHENMFWYRQDPGLGLRLIYFSYDVKMKEKGDIPEGYSVSREKKERFSLILESASTNQTSMYLCASSRGRGTGELFFGEGSRLTVL.

This clone has a handful of counts. The rearrangement uses TRBV28 and TRBJ1-3; 7 nucleotides agree with TRBD1. V was pared by 5 bases and J by 2 bases, with 9 bases of the junction left unmatched. Germline CDR1 and CDR2: MDHEN and SYDVKM. CDR3 size: 16 residues. In DNA, the CDR3 is TGTGCCAGCAGTCTCACCCAGGGGGAACCTGGAAACACCATATATTTT. This encodes CASSLTQGEPGNTIYF. The full variable domain, completed using reference TRBV28 and TRBJ1-3, is DVKVTQSSRYLVKRTGEKVFLECVQDMDHENMFWYRQDPGLGLRLIYFSYDVKMKEKGDIPEGYSVSREKKERFSLILESASTNQTSMYLCASSLTQGEPGNTIYFGEGSWLTVV.

This clone was detected only once. The rearrangement uses TRBV19 and TRBJ1-1; tentatively, D is TRBD1 (6 bases). The germline V gene encodes CDR1 LNHDA and CDR2 SQIVND (reference sequence). Trimming removed 4 bases from V and 1 base from J, with 10 bases in between. This CDR3 spans 14 amino acids. The CDR3 nucleotides read TGTGCCAGTAGTACTACAGGGAGGAACACTGAAGCTTTCTTT. It is translated as CASSTTGRNTEAFF.

This chain connects TRBV9 to TRBJ2-3; 11 bases match TRBD2. This CDR3 is 16 amino acids long. The trim removed 0 bases at V and 3 bases at J, leaving 3 bases unmatched. Germline CDR1 and CDR2: SGDLS and YYNGEE. CDR3 in amino acids: CASSVAASGGTDTQYF. The DNA of the CDR3 is TGTGCCAGCAGCGTAGCTGCTAGCGGGGGGACAGATACGCAGTATTTT.

The rearrangement joins TRBV7-3 to TRBJ2-3; D is uncertain. CDR3 length: 13 residues. Germline-derived CDR1 and CDR2 are SGHTA and FQGTGA. With 0 bases removed from V and 6 bases from J, the gap between germline ends came to 7 bases. CDR3 nucleotides: TGTGCCAGCAGCTTAACCTACCCCGATACGCAGTATTTT. Amino acids: CASSLTYPDTQYF.

The chain links TRBV5-1 to TRBJ2-1, with 10 bases that match TRBD2. This CDR3 comprises 16 residues. The junction had 9 bases not matched to a gene; V was cut back by 4 bases and J by 5 bases. CDR1 and CDR2 from the germline V gene are SGHRS and YFSETQ. CDR3 DNA: TGCGCCAGCAGCCTCCCCCCCAGCGGGAGGGACAATGAGCAGTTCTTC. Translated: CASSLPPSGRDNEQFF. The full variable domain, with the rest looked up from reference TRBV5-1 and TRBJ2-1, is KAGVTQTPRYLIKTRGQQVTLSCSPISGHRSVSWYQQTPGQGLQFLFEYFSETQRNKGNFPGRFSGRQFSNSRSEMNVSTLELGDSALYLCASSLPPSGRDNEQFFGPGTRLTVL.